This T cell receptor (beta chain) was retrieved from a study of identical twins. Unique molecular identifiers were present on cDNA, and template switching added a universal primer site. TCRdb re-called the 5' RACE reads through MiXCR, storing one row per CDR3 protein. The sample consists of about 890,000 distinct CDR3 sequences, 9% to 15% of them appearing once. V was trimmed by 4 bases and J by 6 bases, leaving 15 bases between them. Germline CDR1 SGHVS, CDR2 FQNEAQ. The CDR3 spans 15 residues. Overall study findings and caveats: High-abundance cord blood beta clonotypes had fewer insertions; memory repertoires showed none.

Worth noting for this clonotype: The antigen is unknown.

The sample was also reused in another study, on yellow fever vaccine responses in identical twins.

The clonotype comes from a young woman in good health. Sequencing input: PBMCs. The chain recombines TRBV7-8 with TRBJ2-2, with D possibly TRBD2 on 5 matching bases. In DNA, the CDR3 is TGTGCCAGCAGCTCTGGACCCACCGGGGCCGGGGAGCTGTTTTTT. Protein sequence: CASSSGPTGAGELFF.